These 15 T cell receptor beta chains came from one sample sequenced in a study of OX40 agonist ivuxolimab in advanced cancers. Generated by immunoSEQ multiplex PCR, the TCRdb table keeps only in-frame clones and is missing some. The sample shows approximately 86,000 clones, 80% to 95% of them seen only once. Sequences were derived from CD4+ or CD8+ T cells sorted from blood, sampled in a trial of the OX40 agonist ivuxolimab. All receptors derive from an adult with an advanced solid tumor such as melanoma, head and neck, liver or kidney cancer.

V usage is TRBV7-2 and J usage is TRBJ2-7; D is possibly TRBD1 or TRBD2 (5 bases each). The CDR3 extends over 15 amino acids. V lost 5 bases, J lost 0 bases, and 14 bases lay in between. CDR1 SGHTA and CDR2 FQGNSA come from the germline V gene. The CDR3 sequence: CASSARDGSSYEQYF. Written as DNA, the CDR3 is TGTGCCAGCAGCGCCCGGGACGGAAGCTCCTACGAGCAGTACTTC.

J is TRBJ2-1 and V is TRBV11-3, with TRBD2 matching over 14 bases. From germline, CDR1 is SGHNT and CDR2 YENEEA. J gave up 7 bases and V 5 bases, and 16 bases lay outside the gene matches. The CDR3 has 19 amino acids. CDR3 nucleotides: TGTGCCAGCAGCAATAGGGGGACTAGCGGGAGACGAGATTTGAATGAGCAGTTCTTC. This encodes CASSNRGTSGRRDLNEQFF. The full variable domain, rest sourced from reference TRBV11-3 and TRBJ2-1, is EAGVVQSPRYKIIEKKQPVAFWCNPISGHNTLYWYLQNLGQGPELLIRYENEEAVDDSQLPKDRFSAERLKGVDSTLKIQPAELGDSAVYLCASSNRGTSGRRDLNEQFFGPGTRLTVL.

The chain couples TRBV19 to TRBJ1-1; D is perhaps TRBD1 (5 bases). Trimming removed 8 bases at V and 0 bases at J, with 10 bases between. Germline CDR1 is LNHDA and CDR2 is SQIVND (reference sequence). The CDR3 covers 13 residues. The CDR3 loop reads CASVDNMNTEAFF. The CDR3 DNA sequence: TGTGCCAGTGTGGACAACATGAACACTGAAGCTTTCTTT.

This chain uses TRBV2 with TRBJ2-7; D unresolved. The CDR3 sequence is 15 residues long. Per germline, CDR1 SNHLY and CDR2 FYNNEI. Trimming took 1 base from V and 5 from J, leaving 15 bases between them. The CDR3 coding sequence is TGTGCCAGCAGTGAAGTCGGTAGCAGATCCGACGAGCAGTACTTC. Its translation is CASSEVGSRSDEQYF.

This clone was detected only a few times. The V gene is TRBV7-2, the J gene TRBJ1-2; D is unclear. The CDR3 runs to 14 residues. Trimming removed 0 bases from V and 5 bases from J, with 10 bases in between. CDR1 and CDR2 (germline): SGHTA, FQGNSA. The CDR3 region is CASSLARTGYGYTF. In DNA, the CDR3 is TGTGCCAGCAGCTTAGCGCGGACTGGATATGGCTACACCTTC.

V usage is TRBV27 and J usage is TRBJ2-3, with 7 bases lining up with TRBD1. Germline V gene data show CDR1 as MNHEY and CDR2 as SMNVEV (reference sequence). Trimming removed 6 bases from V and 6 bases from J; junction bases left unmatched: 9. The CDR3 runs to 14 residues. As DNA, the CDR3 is TGTGCCAGCAGGGTCGACAGGGTATCCGATACGCAGTATTTT. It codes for CASRVDRVSDTQYF.

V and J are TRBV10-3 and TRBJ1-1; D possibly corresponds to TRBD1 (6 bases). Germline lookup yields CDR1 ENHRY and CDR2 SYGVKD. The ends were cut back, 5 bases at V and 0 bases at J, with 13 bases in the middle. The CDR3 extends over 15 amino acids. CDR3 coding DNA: TGTGCCATCAGTTCCTCTGGGGGGCTGAACACTGAAGCTTTCTTT. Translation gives CAISSSGGLNTEAFF.

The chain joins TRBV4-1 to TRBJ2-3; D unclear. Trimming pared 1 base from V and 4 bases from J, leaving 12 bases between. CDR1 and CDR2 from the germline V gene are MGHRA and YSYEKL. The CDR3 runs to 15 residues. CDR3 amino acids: CASSQAASNSDTQYF. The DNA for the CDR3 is TGCGCCAGCAGCCAAGCGGCTAGTAATTCAGATACGCAGTATTTT.

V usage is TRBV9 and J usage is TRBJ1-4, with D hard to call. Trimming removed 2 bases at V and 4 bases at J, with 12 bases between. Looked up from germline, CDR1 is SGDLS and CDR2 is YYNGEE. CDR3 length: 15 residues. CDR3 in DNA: TGTGCCAGCAGCGTTAGCACTGGGCATAATGAAAAACTGTTTTTT. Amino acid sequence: CASSVSTGHNEKLFF.

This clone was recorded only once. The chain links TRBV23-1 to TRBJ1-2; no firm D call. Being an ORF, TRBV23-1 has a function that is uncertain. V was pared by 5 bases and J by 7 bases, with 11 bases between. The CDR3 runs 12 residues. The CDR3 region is CASSSLHCGYTF. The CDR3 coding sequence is TGCGCCAGCAGTTCCCTCCACTGTGGCTACACCTTC.

This CDR3 reads CASAIAGGFLNEQFF. The DNA for the CDR3 is TGTGCTAGTGCCATAGCGGGAGGTTTCTTGAATGAGCAGTTCTTC. The V gene is TRBV12-5, the J gene TRBJ2-1; 10 bases line up with TRBD2. With 7 bases clipped from V and 7 bases from J, the junction kept 10 bases outside the gene matches. Germline CDR1 and CDR2: LGHNT and FRNRAP. This CDR3 spans 15 amino acids.

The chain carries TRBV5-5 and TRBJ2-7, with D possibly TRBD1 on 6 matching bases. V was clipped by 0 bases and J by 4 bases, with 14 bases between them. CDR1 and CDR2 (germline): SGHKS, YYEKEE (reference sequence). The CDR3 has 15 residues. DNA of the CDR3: TGTGCCAGCAGCTTGGACAGGGTCTATAATTACGAGCAGTACTTC. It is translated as CASSLDRVYNYEQYF.

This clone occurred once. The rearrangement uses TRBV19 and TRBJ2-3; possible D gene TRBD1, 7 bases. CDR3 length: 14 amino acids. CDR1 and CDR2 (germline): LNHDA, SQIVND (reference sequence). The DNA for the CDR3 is TGTGCTTCAAAGGGGGGACAGATCACAGATACGCAGTATTTT. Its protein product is CASKGGQITDTQYF. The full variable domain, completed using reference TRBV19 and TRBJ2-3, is DGGITQSPKYLFRKEGQNVTLSCEQNLNHDAMYWYRQDPGQGLRLIYYSQIVNDFQKGDIAEGYSVSREKKESFPLTVTSAQKNPTAFYLCASKGGQITDTQYFGPGTRLTVL.

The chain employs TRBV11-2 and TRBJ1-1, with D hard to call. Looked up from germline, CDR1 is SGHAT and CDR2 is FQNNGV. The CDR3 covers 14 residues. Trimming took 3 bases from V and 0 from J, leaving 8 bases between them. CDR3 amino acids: CASSFDSVNTEAFF. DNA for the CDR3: TGTGCCAGCAGCTTCGACTCAGTGAACACTGAAGCTTTCTTT.

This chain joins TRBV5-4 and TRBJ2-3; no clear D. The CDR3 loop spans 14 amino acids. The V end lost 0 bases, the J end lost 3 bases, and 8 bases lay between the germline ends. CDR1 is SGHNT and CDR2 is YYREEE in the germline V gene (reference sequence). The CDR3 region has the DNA TGTGCCAGCAGCTTGGACCCTGGTACAGATACGCAGTATTTT. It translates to CASSLDPGTDTQYF.